This record covers a single T cell receptor beta chain. This specimen comes from a study of blood T cell repertoires in COVID-19. The method was immunoSEQ multiplex PCR; TCRdb's version includes in-frame clones alone and lacks a portion of them. The table has some 150,000 clones, about 80% seen once. This CDR3 region has 13 residues. V was clipped by 3 bases and J by 2 bases; unmatched bases: 0. Germline CDR1 is SGHTA and CDR2 is FQGNSA. Sequenced material: peripheral blood. The receptor comes from a man in his 60s with acute or convalescent COVID-19. The V and J genes are TRBV7-2 and TRBJ2-5; 7 bases are shared with TRBD1. CDR3 sequence: CASSLGQQETQYF. CDR3 bases: TGTGCCAGCAGCTTGGGACAGCAAGAGACCCAGTACTTC. Variable domain in full (rest from reference TRBV7-2 and TRBJ2-5): GAGVSQSPSNKVTEKGKDVELRCDPISGHTALYWYRQSLGQGLEFLIYFQGNSAPDKSGLPSDRFSAERTGGSVSTLTIQRTQQEDSAVYLCASSLGQQETQYFGPGTRLLVL.